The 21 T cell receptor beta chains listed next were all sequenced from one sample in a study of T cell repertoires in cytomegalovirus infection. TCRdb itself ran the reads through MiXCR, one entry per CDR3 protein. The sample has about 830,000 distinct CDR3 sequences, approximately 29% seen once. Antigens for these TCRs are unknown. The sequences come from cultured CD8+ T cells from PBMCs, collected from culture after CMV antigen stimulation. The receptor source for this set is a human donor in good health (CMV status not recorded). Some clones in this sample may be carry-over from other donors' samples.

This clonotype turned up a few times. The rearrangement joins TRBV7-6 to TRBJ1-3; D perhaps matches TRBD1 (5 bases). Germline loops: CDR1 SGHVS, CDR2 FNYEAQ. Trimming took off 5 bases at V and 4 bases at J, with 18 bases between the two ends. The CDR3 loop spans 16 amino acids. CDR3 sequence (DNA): TGTGCCAGCAGCGCCGCGGGGGGGAGGCCCGGAAACACCATATATTTT. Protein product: CASSAAGGRPGNTIYF.

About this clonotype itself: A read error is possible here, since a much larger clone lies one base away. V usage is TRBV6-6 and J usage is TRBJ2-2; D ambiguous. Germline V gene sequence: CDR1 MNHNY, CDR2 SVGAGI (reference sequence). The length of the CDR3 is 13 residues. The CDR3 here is CTSSYSGTGELFF. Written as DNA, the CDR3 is TGTACCAGCAGTTACTCTGGCACCGGGGAGCTGTTTTTT.

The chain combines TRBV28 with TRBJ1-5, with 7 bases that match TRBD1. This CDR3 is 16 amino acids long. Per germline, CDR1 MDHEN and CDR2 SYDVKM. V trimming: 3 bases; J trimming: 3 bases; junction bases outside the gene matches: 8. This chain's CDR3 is CASSLGKGGANQPQHF. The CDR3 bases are TGTGCCAGCAGTTTGGGTAAAGGGGGCGCCAATCAGCCCCAGCATTTT.

Here the CDR3 DNA reads TGTGCCAGCGACCGGGACAGCAATCAGCCCCAGCATTTT. Translating gives CASDRDSNQPQHF. The chain is built from TRBV19 and TRBJ1-5; D perhaps matches TRBD1 (5 bases). Trimming shortened V by 9 bases and J by 1 base, and 10 bases separated the two germline ends. Germline values: CDR1 LNHDA, CDR2 SQIVND (reference sequence). The CDR3 extends over 13 amino acids.

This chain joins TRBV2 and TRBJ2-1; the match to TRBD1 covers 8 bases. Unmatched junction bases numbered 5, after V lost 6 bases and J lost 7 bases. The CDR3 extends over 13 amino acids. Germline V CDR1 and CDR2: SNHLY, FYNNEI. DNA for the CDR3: TGTGCCAGCAGAGTCAGGGGGCCAAATGAGCAGTTCTTC. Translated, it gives CASRVRGPNEQFF.

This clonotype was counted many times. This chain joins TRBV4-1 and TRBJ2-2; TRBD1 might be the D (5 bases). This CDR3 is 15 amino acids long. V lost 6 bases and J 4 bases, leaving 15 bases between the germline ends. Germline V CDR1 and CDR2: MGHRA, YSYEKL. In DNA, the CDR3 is TGCGCCAGCAGTCTCAAGACAGATGGCACCGGGGAGCTGTTTTTT. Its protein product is CASSLKTDGTGELFF.

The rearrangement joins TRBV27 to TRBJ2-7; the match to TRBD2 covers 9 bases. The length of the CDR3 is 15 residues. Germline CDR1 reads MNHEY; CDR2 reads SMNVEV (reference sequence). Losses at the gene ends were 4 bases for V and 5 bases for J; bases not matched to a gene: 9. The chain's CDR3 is CASSYLGLARNEQYF. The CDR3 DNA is TGTGCCAGCAGTTACCTCGGACTAGCGCGCAACGAGCAGTACTTC.

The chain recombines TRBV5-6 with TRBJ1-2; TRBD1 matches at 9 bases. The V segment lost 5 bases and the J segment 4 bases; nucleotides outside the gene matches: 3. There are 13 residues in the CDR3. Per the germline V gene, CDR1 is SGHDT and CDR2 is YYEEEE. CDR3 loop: CASSTGGSYGYTF. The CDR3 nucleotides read TGTGCCAGCAGTACAGGGGGCAGCTATGGCTACACCTTC.

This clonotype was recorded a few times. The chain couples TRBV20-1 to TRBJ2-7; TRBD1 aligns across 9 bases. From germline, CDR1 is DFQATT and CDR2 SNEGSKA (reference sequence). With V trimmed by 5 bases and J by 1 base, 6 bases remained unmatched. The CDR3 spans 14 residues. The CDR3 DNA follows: TGCAGTGCTGAAACAGGGGGCCCGTCCTACGAGCAGTACTTC. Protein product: CSAETGGPSYEQYF.

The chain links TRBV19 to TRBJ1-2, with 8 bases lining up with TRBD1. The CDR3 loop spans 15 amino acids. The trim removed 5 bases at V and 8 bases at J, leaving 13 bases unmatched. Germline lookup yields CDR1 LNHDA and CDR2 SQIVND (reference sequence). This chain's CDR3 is CASSLLATGVGGYTF. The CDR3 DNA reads TGTGCCAGTAGTCTCCTGGCGACAGGGGTGGGAGGCTACACCTTC.

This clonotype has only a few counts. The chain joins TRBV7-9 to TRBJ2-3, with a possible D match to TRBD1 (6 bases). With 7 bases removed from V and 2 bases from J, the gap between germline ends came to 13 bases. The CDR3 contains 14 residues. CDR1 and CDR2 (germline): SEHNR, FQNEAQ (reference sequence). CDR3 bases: TGTGCCAGCACTTTCAGGGGAGCCACAGATACGCAGTATTTT. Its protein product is CASTFRGATDTQYF.

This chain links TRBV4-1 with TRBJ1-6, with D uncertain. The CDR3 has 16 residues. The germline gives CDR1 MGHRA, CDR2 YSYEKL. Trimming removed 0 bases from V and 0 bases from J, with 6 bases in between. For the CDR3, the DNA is TGCGCCAGCAGCCAAGAGGAGGGCTCCTATAATTCACCCCTCCACTTT. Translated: CASSQEEGSYNSPLHF.

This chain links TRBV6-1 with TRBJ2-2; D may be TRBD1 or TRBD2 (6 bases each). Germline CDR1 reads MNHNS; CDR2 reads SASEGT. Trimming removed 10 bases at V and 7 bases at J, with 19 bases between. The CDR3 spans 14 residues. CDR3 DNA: TGTGCCACCTTGTTGTCAGGGGAGGTCGGGGAGCTGTTTTTT. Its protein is CATLLSGEVGELFF.

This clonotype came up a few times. The DNA of the CDR3 is TGTGCCAGCAGACTGACAGAGTACCAAGAGACCCAGTACTTC. Residues: CASRLTEYQETQYF. The V gene is TRBV6-2 or TRBV6-3, the J gene TRBJ2-5; D possibly corresponds to TRBD1 (5 bases). Germline V CDR1 and CDR2: MNHEY, SVGEGT. This CDR3 region has 14 residues. Trimming removed 6 bases at V and 0 bases at J, with 11 bases between.

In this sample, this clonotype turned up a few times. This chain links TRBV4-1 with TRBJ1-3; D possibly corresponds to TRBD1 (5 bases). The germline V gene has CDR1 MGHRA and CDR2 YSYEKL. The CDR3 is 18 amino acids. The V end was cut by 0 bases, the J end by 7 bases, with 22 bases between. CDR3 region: CASSQDRGGNEVWNTIYF. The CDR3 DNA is TGCGCCAGCAGCCAAGATCGTGGGGGAAACGAAGTCTGGAACACCATATATTTT.

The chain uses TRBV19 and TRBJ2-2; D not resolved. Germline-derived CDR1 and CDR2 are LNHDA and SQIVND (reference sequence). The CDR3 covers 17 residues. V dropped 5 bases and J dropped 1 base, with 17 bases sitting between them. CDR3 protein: CASSSQQLSLNTGELFF. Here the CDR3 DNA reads TGTGCCAGTAGTTCACAACAGCTTTCACTGAACACCGGGGAGCTGTTTTTT.

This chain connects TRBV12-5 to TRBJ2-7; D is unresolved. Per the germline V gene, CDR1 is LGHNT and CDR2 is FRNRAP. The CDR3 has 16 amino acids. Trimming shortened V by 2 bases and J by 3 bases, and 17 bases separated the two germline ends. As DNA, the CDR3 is TGTGCTAGTGGTTTGCCCCCTCGGACGGATAACTACGAGCAGTACTTC. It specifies CASGLPPRTDNYEQYF. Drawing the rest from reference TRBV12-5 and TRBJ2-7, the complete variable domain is DARVTQTPRHKVTEMGQEVTMRCQPILGHNTVFWYRQTMMQGLELLAYFRNRAPLDDSGMPKDRFSAEMPDATLATLKIQPSEPRDSAVYFCASGLPPRTDNYEQYFGPGTRLTVT.

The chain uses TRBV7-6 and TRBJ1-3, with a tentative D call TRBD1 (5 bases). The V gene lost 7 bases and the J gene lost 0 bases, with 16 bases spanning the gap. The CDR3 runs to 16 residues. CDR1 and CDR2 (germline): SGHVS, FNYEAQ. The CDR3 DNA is TGTGCCAGCATCCGCGCCCCTGGGGGCTCTGGAAACACCATATATTTT. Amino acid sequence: CASIRAPGGSGNTIYF.

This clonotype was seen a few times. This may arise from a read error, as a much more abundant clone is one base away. The chain's CDR3 is CASSPPGTANTEAFF. The CDR3 region has the DNA TGTGCCAGCAGCCCCCCCGGGACAGCGAACACTGAAGCTTTCTTT. This chain connects TRBV7-9 to TRBJ1-1; 7 bases are shared with TRBD1. The germline V gene encodes CDR1 SEHNR and CDR2 FQNEAQ (reference sequence). J lost 1 base, V lost 5 bases, and 7 bases had no gene match. This CDR3 region has 15 residues.

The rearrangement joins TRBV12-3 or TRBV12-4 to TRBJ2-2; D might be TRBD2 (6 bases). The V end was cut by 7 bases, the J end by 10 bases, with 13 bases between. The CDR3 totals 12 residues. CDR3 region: CASTFSGSELFF. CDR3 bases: TGTGCCAGCACTTTTAGCGGTTCGGAGCTGTTTTTT.

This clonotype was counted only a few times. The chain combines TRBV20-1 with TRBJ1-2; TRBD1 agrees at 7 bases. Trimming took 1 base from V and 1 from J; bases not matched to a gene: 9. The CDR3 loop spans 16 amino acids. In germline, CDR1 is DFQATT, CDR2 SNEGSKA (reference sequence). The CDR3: CSARVGGGSVNYGYTF. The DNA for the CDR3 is TGCAGTGCTAGAGTCGGAGGGGGCTCGGTTAACTATGGCTACACCTTC.